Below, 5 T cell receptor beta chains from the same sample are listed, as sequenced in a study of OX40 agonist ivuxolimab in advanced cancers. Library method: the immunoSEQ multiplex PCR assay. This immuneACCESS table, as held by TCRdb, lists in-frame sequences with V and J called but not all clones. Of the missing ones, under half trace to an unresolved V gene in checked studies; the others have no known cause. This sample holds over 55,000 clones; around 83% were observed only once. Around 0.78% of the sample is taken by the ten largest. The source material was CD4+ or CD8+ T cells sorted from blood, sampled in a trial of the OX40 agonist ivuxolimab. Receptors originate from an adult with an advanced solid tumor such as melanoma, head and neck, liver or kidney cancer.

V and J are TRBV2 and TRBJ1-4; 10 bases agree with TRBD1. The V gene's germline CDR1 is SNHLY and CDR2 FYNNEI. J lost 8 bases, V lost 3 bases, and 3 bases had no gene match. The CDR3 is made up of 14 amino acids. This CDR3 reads CASSDRTGGEKLFF. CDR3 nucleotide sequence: TGTGCCAGCAGTGATAGGACAGGGGGGGAAAAACTGTTTTTT. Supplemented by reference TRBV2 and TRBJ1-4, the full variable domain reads EPEVTQTPSHQVTQMGQEVILRCVPISNHLYFYWYRQILGQKVEFLVSFYNNEISEKSEIFDDQFSVERPDGSNFTLKIRSTKLEDSAMYFCASSDRTGGEKLFFGSGTQLSVL.

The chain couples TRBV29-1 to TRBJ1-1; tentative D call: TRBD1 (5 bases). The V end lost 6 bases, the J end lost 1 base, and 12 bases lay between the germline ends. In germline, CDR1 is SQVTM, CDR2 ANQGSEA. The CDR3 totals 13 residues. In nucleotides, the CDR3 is TGCAGCGTCGAGAGGGGCGAGAACACTGAAGCTTTCTTT. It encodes CSVERGENTEAFF.

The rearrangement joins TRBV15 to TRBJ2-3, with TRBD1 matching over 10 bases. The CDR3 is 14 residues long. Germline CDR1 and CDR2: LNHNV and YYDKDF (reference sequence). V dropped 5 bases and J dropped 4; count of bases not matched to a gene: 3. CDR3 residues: CATSHGQGADTQYF. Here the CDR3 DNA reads TGTGCCACCAGCCATGGACAGGGGGCAGATACGCAGTATTTT.

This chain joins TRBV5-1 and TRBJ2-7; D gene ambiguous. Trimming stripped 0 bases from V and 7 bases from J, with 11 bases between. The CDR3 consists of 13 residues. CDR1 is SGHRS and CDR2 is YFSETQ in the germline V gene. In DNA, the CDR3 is TGCGCCAGCAGCTTGGCACAGCTACGGGAGCAGTACTTC. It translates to CASSLAQLREQYF.

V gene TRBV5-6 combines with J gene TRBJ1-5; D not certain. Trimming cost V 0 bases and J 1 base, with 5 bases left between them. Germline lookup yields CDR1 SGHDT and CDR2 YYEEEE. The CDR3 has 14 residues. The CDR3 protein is CASSLAGSNQPQHF. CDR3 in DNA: TGTGCCAGCAGCTTGGCGGGGAGCAATCAGCCCCAGCATTTT.